This T cell receptor beta chain was recorded in a study of shared clonotypes between healthy human individuals. The wider study: The study drew on a couple of women and a few men aged 18 to 49 as donors.

The data were produced by immunoSEQ multiplex PCR, yet TCRdb's version contains in-frame clones alone and is incomplete. The sample has approximately 2,300,000 clones; 85% to 95% are singletons. The CDR3 runs 16 residues. Germline lookup yields CDR1 MDHEN and CDR2 SYDVKM. With V trimmed by 3 bases and J by 7 bases, 9 bases remained unmatched. This clonotype originated in a man between 18 and 35 years old in good health. Some clones in this sample may be carry-over from other donors' samples. The sample taken for sequencing was naive CD4+ T cells from PBMCs. The subset is: CD45RA+ positively selected. The genes are TRBV28 and TRBJ1-1; 12 bases are a match to TRBD1. This CDR3 reads CASSFISGQGAFEAFF. In DNA form, the CDR3 reads TGTGCCAGCAGTTTCATTTCGGGACAGGGGGCGTTTGAAGCTTTCTTT.